The 25 T cell receptor beta chains presented below share a single source sample, sequenced in a study of shared clonotypes between healthy human individuals. Method: immunoSEQ multiplex PCR; TCRdb's copy keeps in-frame clones and lacks some. The table shows 1.5 million to 1.9 million clones, with 98% occurring only once. The source material was naive CD4+ T cells sorted from blood. The subset was: CD45RA+ positively selected. These receptors originate from a man between 25 and 39 years old in good health.

The V gene is TRBV7-8, the J gene TRBJ2-2, with a weak D call TRBD1 (6 bases). The CDR3 runs 17 residues. From germline, CDR1 is SGHVS and CDR2 FQNEAQ. V was trimmed by 5 bases and J by 0 bases, leaving 16 bases between them. As DNA, the CDR3 is TGTGCCAGCAGCCATAAGTGGGGGCTACCGAACACCGGGGAGCTGTTTTTT. This translates into CASSHKWGLPNTGELFF.

The CDR3 DNA follows: TGTGCCAGCAGCGGGACAGATGGCTACACCTTC. It yields the protein CASSGTDGYTF. The chain recombines TRBV28 with TRBJ1-2; 7 bases fit TRBD1. Trimming cost V 6 bases and J 6 bases; bases outside gene matches: 1. The CDR3 covers 11 residues. The germline gives CDR1 MDHEN, CDR2 SYDVKM.

This sequence joins TRBV29-1 and TRBJ2-7; D unresolved. CDR1 SQVTM and CDR2 ANQGSEA come from the germline V gene. Trimming stripped 1 base from V and 7 bases from J, with 8 bases between. The CDR3 has 11 amino acids. The CDR3 spells CSVEAGWEQYF. The CDR3 nucleotides read TGCAGCGTTGAAGCTGGGTGGGAGCAGTACTTC.

The chain recombines TRBV4-1 with TRBJ2-7, with 7 nucleotides matching TRBD1. After removal of 3 bases from V and 0 bases from J, the junction contained 2 bases not matched to a gene. CDR1 is MGHRA, CDR2 YSYEKL, per germline. The CDR3 is 14 amino acids. The CDR3 sequence: CASSQGDSSYEQYF. CDR3 coding DNA: TGCGCCAGCAGCCAGGGGGACAGCTCCTACGAGCAGTACTTC.

This clone appeared a single time. One end of the junction varies from germline; a read error may be responsible. The chain carries TRBV5-8 and TRBJ1-5; D gene unclear. Germline lookup yields CDR1 SGHTS and CDR2 YDEGEE. This CDR3 comprises 11 residues. The CDR3 here is CASRLDQPQHF. For the CDR3, the DNA is TGTGCCAGCAGGTTGGATCAGCCCCAGCATTTT.

This chain links TRBV5-1 with TRBJ2-1; 7 nucleotides match TRBD1. In germline, CDR1 is SGHRS, CDR2 YFSETQ. The J segment lost 14 bases and the V segment lost 0 bases, leaving 11 bases of the junction unmatched. This CDR3 spans 14 amino acids. CDR3: CASSLGDSEAGEFF. The CDR3 DNA follows: TGCGCCAGCAGCTTGGGGGACAGTGAGGCGGGCGAGTTCTTC.

In this sample, this clone turned up once. This rearrangement joins TRBV6-5 to TRBJ1-5; no definite D call. Per germline, CDR1 MNHEY and CDR2 SVGAGI. The length of the CDR3 is 15 residues. Deletions cut 4 bases from V and 1 base from J, with 11 bases between. The DNA of the CDR3 is TGTGCCAGCAGTTGGACTCAGGCGAGCAATCAGCCCCAGCATTTT. As protein: CASSWTQASNQPQHF.

This clone was recorded a few times. Other DNA sequences in the same sample also yield this CDR3. This chain connects TRBV18 to TRBJ1-1, with D possibly matching TRBD1 (5 bases). The CDR3 is 14 amino acids. Trimming took 3 bases from V and 0 from J, leaving 8 bases between them. Germline V gene lookup returns CDR1 KGHSH and CDR2 LQKENI. The CDR3 reads CASSPEGLNTEAFF. DNA for the CDR3: TGTGCCAGCTCACCGGAGGGGTTGAACACTGAAGCTTTCTTT.

The chain uses TRBV4-3 and TRBJ2-3; 7 positions agree with TRBD2. Germline loops: CDR1 LGHNA, CDR2 YSLEER. The length of the CDR3 is 16 residues. The ends lost 2 bases at V and 3 bases at J; junction bases unmatched: 8. CDR3 residues: CASSQTGGRLTDTQYF. The CDR3 DNA follows: TGCGCCAGCAGCCAAACCGGGGGGAGGCTTACAGATACGCAGTATTTT.

This chain uses TRBV2 with TRBJ2-5; 12 bases line up with TRBD1. This CDR3 has 15 amino acids. Germline-derived CDR1 and CDR2 are SNHLY and FYNNEI. Losses at the gene ends were 3 bases for V and 4 bases for J; bases not matched to a gene: 3. The CDR3: CASSEGQGARETQYF. CDR3 nucleotides: TGTGCCAGCAGTGAGGGACAGGGGGCAAGAGAGACCCAGTACTTC.

Points on this clone: Additional DNA sequences in this sample encode the identical CDR3. V usage is TRBV10-1 and J usage is TRBJ2-3, with 7 nucleotides matching TRBD2. Germline V gene lookup returns CDR1 WNHNN and CDR2 SYGVQD (reference sequence). This CDR3 region has 13 residues. V lost 3 bases to trimming and J lost 3 bases; unmatched junction nucleotides: 0. The CDR3, as DNA: TGCGCCAGCAGTGACGGGAGGACAGATACGCAGTATTTT. The encoded protein is CASSDGRTDTQYF.

The V and J genes are TRBV6-5 and TRBJ1-1; tentative D call: TRBD1 (5 bases). The length of the CDR3 is 15 residues. Germline V CDR1 and CDR2: MNHEY, SVGAGI. V was pared by 4 bases and J by 2 bases, with 14 bases between. The CDR3 here is CASSLNQGSNTEAFF. The DNA for the CDR3 is TGTGCCAGCAGTTTAAATCAGGGAAGCAACACTGAAGCTTTCTTT.

Regarding this clone: Other DNA sequences in this sample translate to the same CDR3. The V call is TRBV5-1, the J call TRBJ1-1; D gene unclear. The V end was cut by 2 bases, the J end by 1 base, with 6 bases between. The CDR3 loop spans 13 amino acids. Per germline, CDR1 SGHRS and CDR2 YFSETQ. The CDR3 here is CASSFSGNTEAFF. CDR3 nucleotide sequence: TGCGCCAGCAGCTTCTCAGGGAACACTGAAGCTTTCTTT.

V usage is TRBV18 and J usage is TRBJ2-1; 9 bases line up with TRBD2. Germline loops: CDR1 KGHSH, CDR2 LQKENI. The CDR3 totals 17 residues. After removal of 0 bases from V and 12 bases from J, the junction contained 15 bases not matched to a gene. This chain's CDR3 is CASSPPISGRSNERQFF. The CDR3, as DNA: TGTGCCAGCTCACCACCGATCAGCGGGAGGAGTAATGAAAGGCAGTTCTTC.

The chain joins TRBV18 to TRBJ1-2; no firm D call. Germline V gene lookup returns CDR1 KGHSH and CDR2 LQKENI. Trimming removed 4 bases at V and 6 bases at J, with 18 bases between. The length of the CDR3 is 15 residues. DNA for the CDR3: TGTGCCAGCTCACGATACAAGGGAGGTCTGGATGGCTACACCTTC. Residues: CASSRYKGGLDGYTF.

The V gene is TRBV5-1, the J gene TRBJ2-2, with TRBD2 matching over 10 bases. Germline-derived CDR1 and CDR2 are SGHRS and YFSETQ. V trimming: 4 bases; J trimming: 9 bases; junction bases outside the gene matches: 6. The CDR3 is 14 residues long. The CDR3 loop reads CASSGTSASRELFF. The CDR3 DNA reads as TGCGCCAGCAGCGGGACTAGCGCCTCAAGGGAGCTGTTTTTT.

V is TRBV5-1 and J is TRBJ2-1; 7 nucleotides align to TRBD2. Trimming removed 4 bases from V and 4 bases from J; junction bases left unmatched: 8. Germline V CDR1 and CDR2: SGHRS, YFSETQ. This CDR3 has 15 residues. In DNA form, the CDR3 reads TGCGCCAGCAGCGCCGGGGGGTTCTCTTACAATGAGCAGTTCTTC. Translation gives CASSAGGFSYNEQFF.

The gene calls are TRBV5-1 and TRBJ2-7, with 8 bases identical to TRBD1. This CDR3 region has 14 residues. V was pared by 2 bases and J by 3 bases, with 4 bases of the junction left unmatched. In germline, CDR1 is SGHRS, CDR2 YFSETQ. CDR3 protein: CASSFSRGLYEQYF. Here the CDR3 DNA reads TGCGCCAGCAGCTTTAGCAGGGGGCTCTACGAGCAGTACTTC. Filled out from reference TRBV5-1 and TRBJ2-7, the complete variable domain reads KAGVTQTPRYLIKTRGQQVTLSCSPISGHRSVSWYQQTPGQGLQFLFEYFSETQRNKGNFPGRFSGRQFSNSRSEMNVSTLELGDSALYLCASSFSRGLYEQYFGPGTRLTVT.

The chain links TRBV28 to TRBJ2-7, with 10 bases that match TRBD1. V shed 3 bases, J shed 3 bases, and the junction held 5 bases outside the gene matches. Per the germline V gene, CDR1 is MDHEN and CDR2 is SYDVKM. The CDR3 is 15 residues long. The CDR3 protein is CASSFFRTGGYEQYF. The CDR3 DNA sequence: TGTGCCAGCAGTTTCTTCCGGACAGGGGGCTACGAGCAGTACTTC.

The chain couples TRBV4-1 to TRBJ2-1, with 12 positions matching TRBD2. Germline V gene lookup returns CDR1 MGHRA and CDR2 YSYEKL. Trimming at V came to 7 bases and at J to 11 bases, leaving 6 bases not matched to a gene. The CDR3 sequence is 13 residues long. CDR3 sequence: CASKLGLAGKQFF. The DNA of the CDR3 is TGCGCCAGCAAGCTAGGACTAGCGGGGAAGCAGTTCTTC.

This clone was counted once. The rearrangement uses TRBV7-9 and TRBJ1-1; D ambiguous. The CDR3 totals 12 residues. Trimming removed 3 bases from V and 5 bases from J, with 7 bases in between. CDR1 is SEHNR and CDR2 is FQNEAQ in the germline V gene (reference sequence). CDR3 coding DNA: TGTGCCAGCAGCTTCGGGTGGACTGAAGCTTTCTTT. The encoded protein is CASSFGWTEAFF.

The chain combines TRBV7-9 with TRBJ2-1, with TRBD2 matching 11 bases. Germline lookup yields CDR1 SEHNR and CDR2 FQNEAQ (reference sequence). V lost 4 bases to trimming and J lost 3 bases; unmatched junction nucleotides: 8. The CDR3 totals 17 residues. The CDR3 reads CASSSLASGRNYNEQFF. The CDR3 nucleotides are TGTGCCAGCAGCTCCTTGGCTAGCGGGAGGAACTACAATGAGCAGTTCTTC.

The chain is built from TRBV5-1 and TRBJ1-1; D is perhaps TRBD1 (5 bases). The length of the CDR3 is 13 residues. The ends were cut back, 0 bases at V and 7 bases at J, with 10 bases in the middle. The V gene's germline CDR1 is SGHRS and CDR2 YFSETQ. As DNA, the CDR3 is TGCGCCAGCAGCTTGGGCCAGGGAATTGAAGCTTTCTTT. Translation gives CASSLGQGIEAFF. Together with reference TRBV5-1 and TRBJ1-1, the CDR3 gives the full variable domain: KAGVTQTPRYLIKTRGQQVTLSCSPISGHRSVSWYQQTPGQGLQFLFEYFSETQRNKGNFPGRFSGRQFSNSRSEMNVSTLELGDSALYLCASSLGQGIEAFFGQGTRLTVV.

The rearrangement joins TRBV5-4 to TRBJ2-7; 9 bases line up with TRBD1. Germline CDR1 SGHNT, CDR2 YYREEE (reference sequence). The CDR3 has 14 residues. J gave up 1 base and V 3 bases, and 2 bases lay outside the gene matches. The CDR3 DNA follows: TGTGCCAGCAGCTCCGGGACAGGGTCCTACGAGCAGTACTTC. Residues: CASSSGTGSYEQYF.

A single count supports this clone. CDR3 sequence reads: CASSQGSGLNYGYTF. DNA for the CDR3: TGCGCCAGCAGCCAAGGTTCGGGTCTAAACTATGGCTACACCTTC. This chain joins TRBV4-3 and TRBJ1-2; no reliable D call. The CDR3 spans 15 residues. Trimming removed 1 base from V and 2 bases from J, with 11 bases in between. Germline loops: CDR1 LGHNA, CDR2 YSLEER.